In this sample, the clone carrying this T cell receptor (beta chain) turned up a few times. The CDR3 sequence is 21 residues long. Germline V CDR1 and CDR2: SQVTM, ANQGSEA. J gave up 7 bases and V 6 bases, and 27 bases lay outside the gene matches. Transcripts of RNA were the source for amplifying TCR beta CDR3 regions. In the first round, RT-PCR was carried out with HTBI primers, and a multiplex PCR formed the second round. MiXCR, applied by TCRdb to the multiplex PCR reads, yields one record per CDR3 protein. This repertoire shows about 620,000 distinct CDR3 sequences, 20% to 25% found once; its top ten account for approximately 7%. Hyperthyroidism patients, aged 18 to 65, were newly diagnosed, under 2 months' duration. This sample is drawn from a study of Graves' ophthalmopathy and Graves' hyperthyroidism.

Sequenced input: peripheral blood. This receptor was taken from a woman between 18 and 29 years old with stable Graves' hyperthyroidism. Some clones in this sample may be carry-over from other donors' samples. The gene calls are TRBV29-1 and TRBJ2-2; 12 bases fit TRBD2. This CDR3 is CSVLTARGDRRTSGTSGELFF. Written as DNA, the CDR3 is TGCAGCGTACTGACCGCTAGGGGGGACAGACGGACTAGCGGGACGAGCGGGGAGCTGTTTTTT.